This T cell receptor (beta chain) derives from a study of cytomegalovirus exposure and HLA in healthy donors. The donors were in the roughly 120-subject validation cohort, distinct from the approximately 670-subject first cohort. The J segment lost 4 bases and the V segment lost 0 bases, leaving 8 bases of the junction unmatched. The CDR3 has 17 residues. Germline V lookup: CDR1 LNHDA, CDR2 SQIVND (reference sequence). Assay: immunoSEQ multiplex PCR; the TCRdb copy retains only in-frame clones and omits some. The sample includes roughly 98,000 clones, about 90% seen only once; the top ten take approximately 6.3%.

The chain carries TRBV19 and TRBJ2-7; 11 bases are a match to TRBD2. This clonotype was obtained from a man younger than 30 in good health and CMV-seropositive. Sequencing was carried out using PBMCs. The CDR3 is CASSIDEASGRTYEQYF. The CDR3 region has the DNA TGTGCCAGTAGTATAGATGAGGCTAGCGGGAGGACTTACGAGCAGTACTTC.